This T cell receptor beta chain was sequenced for a study of T cell changes during pregnancy in multiple sclerosis. The data were produced by immunoSEQ multiplex PCR, yet TCRdb's version contains in-frame clones alone and is incomplete. The table has 60,000 to 70,000 clones, roughly 90% seen once; the top ten hold 2.5% to 3%. This receptor was identified in a female donor in good health, enrolled as a control in a pregnancy study. The sequencing used peripheral blood, collected in the second trimester of pregnancy.

Here the CDR3 reads CASSSGGQGYEQYF. The CDR3, as DNA: TGTGCCAGCAGCTCAGGGGGACAGGGCTACGAGCAGTACTTC. The chain recombines TRBV7-9 with TRBJ2-7; 9 bases are shared with TRBD1. Trimming at V came to 4 bases and at J to 3 bases, leaving 4 bases not matched to a gene. CDR3 size: 14 residues. From germline, CDR1 is SEHNR and CDR2 FQNEAQ (reference sequence).